The rows below give T cell receptor beta chains drawn from one sample of a study of T cells in Graves' hyperthyroidism and ophthalmopathy. Each CDR3 protein is one row after TCRdb ran MiXCR on the multiplex PCR reads. Of fewer than 350,000 distinct CDR3 sequences listed, about an eighth are singletons. The sequenced material came from blood. The receptors were gathered from a woman younger than 45 with Graves' hyperthyroidism that later progressed to Graves' ophthalmopathy. Each CDR3 is given without its conserved first and last residue. The order of the fields is CDR3 length, V gene, CDR3 protein.

10 TRBV28 ASSNQGREQY
14 TRBV13 ASSLYGTNANEKLF
14 TRBV7-6 ASSFEPGPAGAEQY
13 TRBV2 ASSVARATAGELF
12 TRBV5-8 ASTFSGGRQPQH
10 TRBV6-1 AMTDFQETQY
12 TRBV20-1 SAFSGRAYNEQF
14 TRBV7-2 ASSLSSLTSSAPQH
15 TRBV6-2/TRBV6-3 ASSFPVRDRGDNEQF
15 TRBV20-1 SAFRTSGDSGKETQY
13 TRBV7-8 ASSLVGLITGELF
13 TRBV6-2/TRBV6-3 ASSYWAPGLETQY
11 TRBV3-1 ASGSRETTEAF
14 TRBV7-9 ASSYTSWEANNEQF
10 TRBV7-6 ASSWASGEQY
12 TRBV7-2 ASSLVQGAGELF
11 TRBV6-1 ASVDGNTGELF
13 TRBV11-3 ASSLDGGLYNEQF
17 TRBV3-2 ASSLNQSLSGNSYNEQF
13 TRBV7-2 ASSFGQGSNQPQH
11 TRBV4-3 ASSQEAGTEQF
9 TRBV3-2 ASSQNREQF
10 TRBV19 ASSDRAAGYT
12 TRBV6-1 ASTPGQGAWEQY
12 TRBV4-3 ASSPLAGSETQY
12 TRBV12-3/TRBV12-4 ASSSSLDFYGYT